This TCR beta chain was captured in a study of cytomegalovirus exposure and HLA in healthy donors (TCRdb year 2017). At the level of the whole study: In an earlier analysis of roughly 500 of the donors, around 300 Gb of sequence data and just under 120 million unique TCR beta sequences from about 190 million T cells were reported. An early release covering 550 to 650 HLA-typed donors comprised approximately 290 gigabases of sequencing data and tens of millions of unique TCR sequences. Among the roughly 410 genotyped donors, around 81% belonged to the genetic ancestry cluster associated with self-reported Caucasian donors. The study aimed to test whether cataloging public T cell receptors could reveal signatures of past pathogen exposure. Using immunosequencing, the study profiled T cell repertoires from 666 subjects and related those repertoires to cytomegalovirus serostatus. In addition to the first cohort of around 670 subjects, a separate validation cohort of approximately 120 different subjects was used. High-throughput TCR immunosequencing, statistical association of individual TCRs with disease status, and machine learning were combined to predict cytomegalovirus infection status. In a later analysis, previously published TCR beta repertoires from about 640 donors were re-analyzed and high-resolution HLA genotyping was added so that TCR occurrence patterns could be studied. The later analysis used no new phenotypic data to find candidate immune exposures, relying instead on TCR beta sequences and their occurrence across donors. An earlier analysis of roughly 600 of the donors used high-throughput TCR beta sequencing to judge whether each TCR beta V gene segment behaved as functional or pseudogenic. Donor age, sex, ethnicity and CMV serostatus were collected together with the repertoire data. A later genetic analysis took genome-wide SNP genotypes for about 60% of the roughly 670 donors and used that subset as a discovery cohort. Every discovery cohort repertoire had been produced on one sequencing platform. Class I and class II HLA loci were covered by the typing at four-digit resolution. Typing coverage differed by locus: A, B, C, DRB1 and DQB1 were typed in about 629-630 donors, DQA1 in 500 to 550, DPA1 in 600 to 610, and DPB1 in approximately 450. Because of strong linkage in the cohort, roughly 5 DR-DQ haplotypes were treated as single units for association and clustering. Among about 400 genotyped donors of the cohort, an average of around 250,000 unique TCR beta nucleotide sequences was sequenced per donor, of which 15% to 20% were non-productive.

In total, approximately 610 healthy bone marrow donors made up the cohort. At the time of sampling, all cohort members were nominally healthy, though unrecorded immune exposures were likely present. The donor tested CMV seronegative and was one of the 352 seronegative cohort members. Each donor provided a peripheral blood sample, and peripheral blood mononuclear cells were used for TCR beta sequencing. The Qiagen DNeasy Blood Extraction Kit was used to extract genomic DNA from the blood cell samples. Remarks on this clone: It lacks a known antigen.

Overall results and qualifications from the work: In both the original and validation cohorts, the classifier was reported to diagnose cytomegalovirus status with high specificity and sensitivity. Presence/absence analyses assumed roughly uniform sequencing depth across donors, an assumption that may not hold. In an earlier analysis of some 500 of the donors, most TCR beta V segments appeared in productive rearrangements about 90% or about 30% of the time, broadly matching IMGT annotations. Three of the identified cytomegalovirus-associated TCR beta chains were confirmed in vitro to be specific for cytomegalovirus antigens. According to a later genetic analysis, donors in an Asian-associated ancestry cluster had fewer N-insertions in productive TCRs than the approximately 650-donor mean. In a later analysis, HLA-associated TCR beta chains showed more clonal expansion and lower generation probabilities than non-associated chains that were equally common. In a later analysis, most CMV-associated TCR beta chains were found to appear HLA-restricted, with HLA associations seemingly driven largely by CMV exposure. The cohort was sequenced for TCR beta chains only, and without alpha or paired-chain data the features that could be detected were limited. According to a later analysis, TCR association rates differed among HLA loci, with DRB1 alleles showing the most associated TCRs and HLA-C alleles showing the fewest. Because some donors lacked HLA typing at each locus, the association tests relied only on the typed subset. At a false discovery rate of 0.05, a later analysis linked 16,951 TCR beta sequences to specific HLA alleles. Linkage disequilibrium might explain the correlated functional status among segregating V segments, but an unknown experimental factor could not be ruled out. While some public TCRs were present in many individuals, most TCR sequences turned up only very rarely across donors. The sequencing pipeline was judged likely to have produced a cluster of highly shared sequence variants as a technical artifact. According to the authors, the approach could potentially be generalized to other disease states and immunological phenotypes. When HLA alleles, especially DR and DQ, strongly co-occurred, attributing TCR associations to individual alleles was difficult. A further reported finding was that TCR beta sequences accurately predicted the HLA-A and HLA-B alleles for most subjects in the first cohort. CMV serostatus was the only immune exposure information available for the cohort. The study gave a list of more than 150 TCR beta chains associated with cytomegalovirus. A later genetic analysis associated a missense DCLRE1C variant with V-gene and J-gene trimming of TCR beta chains, and an independent cohort replicated the association. The earlier analysis of 450 to 700 of the donors excluded roughly 17 rarely observed V segments, including chromosome 9 orphons, because counts were too low. A later analysis reported that several top co-occurrence clusters appeared linked to parvovirus B19, influenza, CMV and Epstein-Barr virus.

The protocol used for the library was the immunoSEQ multiplex PCR assay. A mixture of 60 forward primers for TCR Vbeta segments and 13 reverse primers for TCR Jbeta segments was used in the multiplex PCR. Amplification of the CDR3 region of rearranged TCR beta genes was performed with a multiplex PCR assay on genomic DNA. On the Illumina HiSeq System, the amplified TCR beta libraries were sequenced as 87-base-pair reads. In the authors' own workflow: Across the roughly 700 repertoires, a later analysis counted some 81 million unique TCR beta chains, around 11 million of which were shared by at least two donors. To remove PCR and sequencing errors, raw reads were error-corrected and collapsed into unique sequences using a nearest-neighbor algorithm that merged closely related sequences. V, D and J gene segments were assigned by aligning CDR3 sequences to IMGT reference sequences. For a sequence to be retained, a match of at least six nucleotides was required to both a V gene segment and a J gene segment. Rearrangements were called productive when the CDR3 lacked stop codons and stayed in frame with V and J; all others were non-productive. CDR3 was defined according to IMGT convention as the region running from the second conserved V-encoded cysteine to the conserved J-encoded phenylalanine. The earlier analysis of about 530 of the donors excluded any sequence lacking an unambiguous match to a single V gene segment. An earlier analysis of a few hundred of the donors classified V segments as functional when productive rearrangements were above 56.7% and as segregating when the standard deviation between donors was above 5%. A statistical classification framework was built to diagnose cytomegalovirus status from the catalog of TCR beta chain sequences. In a later analysis, V and J genes were assigned by comparing TCR nucleotide sequences against IMGT/GENE-DB human TR gene sequences. A later analysis assigned CDR3 sequences and most-parsimonious VDJ recombination scenarios with the TCRdist pipeline. In a later analysis, every TCR beta chain was defined by the combination of its CDR3 amino acid sequence and its V-gene family, and reads without a unique V-gene family were dropped. In a later analysis, approximately 640 highly shared, low-generation-probability nucleotide sequences were removed to address suspected cross-contamination and a sequencing artifact. A later analysis calculated a clonal expansion index for each public chain from normalized within-repertoire ranks of inferred template counts. In a later analysis, generation probabilities were computed with a VDJ recombination model fitted to out-of-frame rearrangements, and the resulting probabilities were checked against IGoR. In a later analysis, hypergeometric tests were used to score TCR-TCR, TCR-HLA and TCR-CMV co-occurrence, with a repertoire-size bias correction applied to TCR pairs. A later analysis estimated false discovery rates by permuting HLA or CMV assignments 20 times. In a later analysis, co-occurring TCRs were grouped with DBSCAN, and TCRdist sequence similarity was added when clustering was performed within HLA-allele-positive subsets. For co-occurrence clustering, repertoires with fewer than 30,000 or more than 120,000 public chains were excluded, along with four or five repertoires with anomalous nucleotide sharing. TCRdb limited this immuneACCESS table to in-frame rearrangements with V and J called. A share of clones is missing; checked studies link under half to unresolved V genes, and the rest is unexplained. V and J calls and clone size come straight from that table; D and trimming were deduced from the DNA. The table for this sample lists some 84,000 clones. Jointly, the top ten make up 0.5% to 0.65% of the sample.

Sequences were obtained from PBMCs. The clonotype originates from a man aged 50 to 59 in good health and CMV-seronegative.

The sequenced DNA: TGTGCCAGCAGCTTCTCGGGGGGGGGTCCCAACGAGCAGTACTTC. Its translation is CASSFSGGGPNEQYF. In this chain, TRBV7-9 is recombined with TRBJ2-5, and 8 junction bases match TRBD2. The DNA end lines up better with TRBJ2-7; the J call may be wrong. The germline V gene (reference sequence) provides CDR1 SEHNR and CDR2 FQNEAQ. The CDR3 starts with the cysteine, ends with the phenylalanine, and has 15 residues. Only the CDR3 DNA is retained, 45 bases long and in frame from the first base.